The 25 T cell receptor beta chains presented below share a single source sample, sequenced in a study of blood T cell repertoires in COVID-19. Profiled with immunoSEQ multiplex PCR; TCRdb holds only in-frame clones, not every one. Here the sample spans approximately 210,000 clones, around 81% being singletons. The sequenced material came from peripheral blood. These receptors came from a man between 60 and 70 years old with COVID-19, enrolled during active disease.

This chain links TRBV6-6 with TRBJ1-1, with a tentative D call TRBD1 (5 bases). Germline CDR1 and CDR2: MNHNY and SVGAGI (reference sequence). V lost 5 bases to trimming and J lost 8 bases, with 12 bases between them. This CDR3 comprises 12 residues. The CDR3 is CASSPPGGEAFF. The CDR3 DNA reads TGTGCCAGCAGTCCCCCCGGGGGGGAAGCTTTCTTT.

J is TRBJ2-5 and V is TRBV6-2 or TRBV6-3, with D perhaps TRBD2 (6 bases). The CDR3 sequence is 15 residues long. V was clipped by 0 bases and J by 7 bases, with 15 bases between them. Germline CDR1 MNHEY, CDR2 SVGEGT. DNA for the CDR3: TGTGCCAGCAGTTACTCAGGCGCCAGGAGGGCGACCCAGTACTTC. It is translated as CASSYSGARRATQYF.

This clone was recorded a few times. The chain has TRBV7-9 and TRBJ1-1, with 7 positions matching TRBD1. With V trimmed by 5 bases and J by 1 base, 4 bases remained unmatched. CDR1 SEHNR and CDR2 FQNEAQ come from the germline V gene (reference sequence). The CDR3 extends over 14 amino acids. The CDR3 loop reads CASSLGQQNTEAFF. The CDR3 region has the DNA TGTGCCAGCAGCCTGGGACAGCAGAACACTGAAGCTTTCTTT.

This clone appeared a few times. The chain is built from TRBV30 and TRBJ1-5; the match to TRBD1 covers 9 bases. Germline V gene lookup returns CDR1 GTSNPN and CDR2 SVGIG (reference sequence). This CDR3 has 16 residues. The junction had 5 bases not matched to a gene; V was cut back by 0 bases and J by 2 bases. The CDR3 sequence is CAWSVIGDRGNQPQHF. Written as DNA, the CDR3 is TGTGCCTGGAGTGTAATAGGGGACAGGGGCAATCAGCCCCAGCATTTT.

The chain has TRBV18 and TRBJ2-2; 10 bases line up with TRBD1. Looked up from germline, CDR1 is KGHSH and CDR2 is LQKENI. The CDR3 is 15 amino acids. V shed 4 bases, J shed 3 bases, and the junction held 2 bases outside the gene matches. The CDR3 DNA is TGTGCCAGCTCACGAGGACAGGGGGACACCGGGGAGCTGTTTTTT. Protein sequence: CASSRGQGDTGELFF.

This chain links TRBV28 with TRBJ1-3; 7 nucleotides line up with TRBD1. Germline assignment: CDR1 MDHEN and CDR2 SYDVKM. V lost 4 bases, J lost 0 bases, and 9 bases stayed unmatched. The CDR3 is 17 residues long. The DNA of the CDR3 is TGTGCCAGCAGTTCATATACAGGGGACCTCTCTGGAAACACCATATATTTT. This encodes CASSSYTGDLSGNTIYF. Full variable domain (missing parts from reference TRBV28 and TRBJ1-3): DVKVTQSSRYLVKRTGEKVFLECVQDMDHENMFWYRQDPGLGLRLIYFSYDVKMKEKGDIPEGYSVSREKKERFSLILESASTNQTSMYLCASSSYTGDLSGNTIYFGEGSWLTVV.

J is TRBJ2-1 and V is TRBV13, with 9 bases lining up with TRBD1. CDR1 and CDR2 (germline): PRHDT, FYEKMQ (reference sequence). The CDR3 length is 14 residues. Trimming cost V 5 bases and J 5 bases; bases outside gene matches: 4. The CDR3 nucleotides read TGTGCCAGCAGCAGGACAGGGGCAAACAATGAGCAGTTCTTC. Its translation: CASSRTGANNEQFF. The full variable domain, with the rest looked up from reference TRBV13 and TRBJ2-1, is AAGVIQSPRHLIKEKRETATLKCYPIPRHDTVYWYQQGPGQDPQFLISFYEKMQSDKGSIPDRFSAQQFSDYHSELNMSSLELGDSALYFCASSRTGANNEQFFGPGTRLTVL.

The rearrangement joins TRBV20-1 to TRBJ2-7; a possible D gene is TRBD2 (7 bases). CDR1 is DFQATT, CDR2 SNEGSKA, per germline (reference sequence). V was pared by 6 bases and J by 7 bases, with 13 bases between. This CDR3 region has 11 residues. The chain's CDR3 is CSARGAWEQYF. CDR3 DNA sequence: TGCAGTGCCCGGGGGGCGTGGGAGCAGTACTTC.

V is TRBV9 and J is TRBJ2-2; 12 bases are a match to TRBD1. The V and J ends lost 5 bases and 5 bases, in that order; junction bases with no gene match: 16. Germline-derived CDR1 and CDR2 are SGDLS and YYNGEE. This CDR3 is built from 19 residues. CDR3 DNA sequence: TGTGCCAGCAGTGGGAGTAACCAGGGACAGGGGGCGCGGACCGGGGAGCTGTTTTTT. Translation: CASSGSNQGQGARTGELFF.

This chain connects TRBV29-1 to TRBJ2-7; TRBD1 matches at 7 bases. Germline values: CDR1 SQVTM, CDR2 ANQGSEA. The CDR3 runs to 13 residues. After removal of 1 base from V and 6 bases from J, the junction contained 6 bases not matched to a gene. CDR3 DNA: TGCAGCGTTGAAGTTCAGGGGGTCGGCGAGCAGTACTTC. This codes for CSVEVQGVGEQYF.

The J gene is TRBJ1-2, the V gene TRBV27; TRBD1 might be the D (5 bases). Trimming took 5 bases from V and 13 from J, leaving 20 bases between them. This CDR3 comprises 13 residues. Germline V gene sequence: CDR1 MNHEY, CDR2 SMNVEV (reference sequence). The CDR3 protein is CASSPLDVGPATF. CDR3 nucleotides: TGTGCCAGCAGTCCATTGGACGTGGGGCCGGCCACCTTC.

The V gene is TRBV2, the J gene TRBJ2-7, with 7 bases that match TRBD2. Trimming cost V 4 bases and J 2 bases; bases outside gene matches: 8. The CDR3 consists of 15 residues. Germline values: CDR1 SNHLY, CDR2 FYNNEI. The CDR3 coding sequence is TGTGCCAGCAGTGCCGCCAACAGCGGGGCCTACGAGCAGTACTTC. It encodes CASSAANSGAYEQYF.

The chain is built from TRBV7-9 and TRBJ1-1, with D unclear. The germline V gene has CDR1 SEHNR and CDR2 FQNEAQ (reference sequence). V lost 5 bases, J lost 0 bases, and 7 bases lay in between. The CDR3 consists of 13 residues. The CDR3 here is CASSRAVNTEAFF. The CDR3 DNA is TGTGCCAGCAGCAGGGCCGTGAACACTGAAGCTTTCTTT.

V usage is TRBV5-1 and J usage is TRBJ1-1, with 9 bases lining up with TRBD1. The CDR3 contains 15 residues. The germline gives CDR1 SGHRS, CDR2 YFSETQ. V shed 4 bases, J shed 2 bases, and the junction held 6 bases outside the gene matches. CDR3 nucleotide sequence: TGCGCCAGCAGCGCCGGACAGGGGACCAACACTGAAGCTTTCTTT. Its translation is CASSAGQGTNTEAFF.

CDR3 sequence: CASSVGQMNTEAFF. CDR3 in DNA: TGTGCCAGCAGCGTGGGACAGATGAACACTGAAGCTTTCTTT. This chain uses TRBV9 with TRBJ1-1; 7 nucleotides line up with TRBD1. The ends lost 2 bases at V and 0 bases at J; junction bases unmatched: 1. Per germline, CDR1 SGDLS and CDR2 YYNGEE. CDR3 length: 14 amino acids.

The chain couples TRBV18 to TRBJ1-2; 9 bases match TRBD1. Trimming took 2 bases from V and 3 from J; bases not matched to a gene: 4. Germline CDR1 reads KGHSH; CDR2 reads LQKENI. CDR3 length equals 15 residues. CDR3 amino acids: CASSPSGQGYYGYTF. CDR3 in DNA: TGTGCCAGCTCACCATCAGGACAGGGGTACTATGGCTACACCTTC.

In nucleotides, the CDR3 is TGTGCCATCAGTGAGATCGGGACAGCTACCACTGGGGCCAACGTCCTGACTTTC. Its protein product is CAISEIGTATTGANVLTF. The V gene is TRBV10-3, the J gene TRBJ2-6, with 7 bases that match TRBD1. Germline CDR1 and CDR2: ENHRY and SYGVKD. V lost 2 bases, J lost 2 bases, and 9 bases stayed unmatched. The CDR3 runs 18 residues.

The chain combines TRBV29-1 with TRBJ2-7, with TRBD1 matching over 11 bases. The CDR3 is made up of 13 amino acids. The germline V gene encodes CDR1 SQVTM and CDR2 ANQGSEA. The ends lost 5 bases at V and 1 base at J; junction bases unmatched: 1. CDR3 protein: CSVRDRGSYEQYF. The CDR3 DNA is TGCAGCGTTCGGGACAGGGGGTCCTACGAGCAGTACTTC.

This chain connects TRBV9 to TRBJ1-1; a weak D match, TRBD1 (6 bases). CDR3 length equals 13 residues. The germline V gene has CDR1 SGDLS and CDR2 YYNGEE. Trimming cost V 3 bases and J 10 bases, with 16 bases left between them. CDR3 in amino acids: CASSADSASGAFF. The CDR3 DNA reads as TGTGCCAGCAGCGCGGACAGTGCGTCCGGAGCTTTCTTT.

The J gene is TRBJ2-7, the V gene TRBV5-1, with TRBD2 identical over 8 bases. This CDR3 contains 14 residues. From germline, CDR1 is SGHRS and CDR2 YFSETQ. Trimming took 5 bases from V and 2 from J; bases not matched to a gene: 6. CDR3 bases: TGCGCCAGCAGACGTAGCGGGGACCCCTACGAGCAGTACTTC. Translation gives CASRRSGDPYEQYF.

The CDR3: CAWSSEGTQPQHF. Here the CDR3 DNA reads TGTGCCTGGAGTTCAGAGGGAACTCAGCCCCAGCATTTT. The chain combines TRBV30 with TRBJ1-5; D uncertain. Looked up from germline, CDR1 is GTSNPN and CDR2 is SVGIG (reference sequence). Trimming removed 2 bases from V and 6 bases from J, with 11 bases in between. The CDR3 contains 13 residues.

The rearrangement links TRBV30 to TRBJ1-1; perhaps TRBD1 as D (6 bases). The CDR3 is 12 residues long. CDR1 is GTSNPN and CDR2 is SVGIG in the germline V gene (reference sequence). The germline V and J ends were trimmed by 2 bases and 11 bases, with 15 bases remaining between them. The CDR3, as DNA: TGTGCCTGGAGTCCTGCCGGGACATACGCTTTCTTT. It encodes CAWSPAGTYAFF. The whole variable domain, remainder taken from reference TRBV30 and TRBJ1-1, is SQTIHQWPATLVQPVGSPLSLECTVEGTSNPNLYWYRQAAGRGLQLLFYSVGIGQISSEVPQNLSASRPQDRQFILSSKKLLLSDSGFYLCAWSPAGTYAFFGQGTRLTVV.

The V gene is TRBV19, the J gene TRBJ1-6; 8 bases match TRBD1. After removal of 5 bases from V and 2 bases from J, the junction contained 8 bases not matched to a gene. Looked up from germline, CDR1 is LNHDA and CDR2 is SQIVND (reference sequence). The CDR3 totals 17 residues. In nucleotides, the CDR3 is TGTGCCAGTAGTCTACGACAGGGGAAGACCTATAATTCACCCCTCCACTTT. Protein product: CASSLRQGKTYNSPLHF.

J is TRBJ2-7 and V is TRBV6-4; D not resolved. This CDR3 is 13 amino acids long. CDR1 and CDR2 (germline): MRHNA, SNTAGT. V lost 3 bases to trimming and J lost 6 bases, with 12 bases between them. CDR3 loop: CASSEQQSSEQYF. The CDR3 DNA follows: TGTGCCAGCAGTGAGCAACAGAGTAGCGAGCAGTACTTC.

V is TRBV10-3 and J is TRBJ2-3, with 7 nucleotides matching TRBD2. There are 14 residues in the CDR3. The junction had 4 bases not matched to a gene; V was cut back by 2 bases and J by 5 bases. Germline CDR1 ENHRY, CDR2 SYGVKD. CDR3 in amino acids: CAISERGDGDTQYF. The CDR3 region has the DNA TGTGCCATCAGTGAGCGGGGGGACGGAGATACGCAGTATTTT.